Listed below are T cell receptor beta chains from one sample, sequenced in a study of CD8 T cells in ankylosing spondylitis. Each CDR3 protein gets one entry after TCRdb re-called the 5' RACE reads with MiXCR. Of about 240,000 distinct CDR3 sequences in the sample, around a tenth were seen once. Sequencing was done on a sample of blood, either unsorted or a sorted T cell fraction (not recorded which). These receptors originate from a male donor with ankylosing spondylitis or in good health (not recorded which). CDR3s include the opening cysteine and the closing phenylalanine or tryptophan. A D gene is named only where the DNA matches it firmly. Clone size is not always given. Where it is, it says once, few, many or a class for expanded clones.

clone_size j_call v_call d_call cdr3_aa cdr3_nt
many TRBJ1-1 TRBV3-1 TRBD1 CASSLGQVRSAFF TGTGCCAGCAGCCTGGGACAGGTCAGGTCGGCTTTCTTT
many TRBJ1-1 TRBV2 TRBD1 CASSNRRTGEAFF TGTGCCAGCAGTAACCGCAGGACAGGGGAAGCTTTCTTT
many TRBJ2-3 TRBV18 NA CASSLKTEPGDTQYF TGTGCCAGCTCATTGAAGACGGAACCTGGGGATACGCAGTATTTT
many TRBJ1-5 TRBV5-6 TRBD1 CASSLGTEISNQPQHF TGTGCCAGCAGCCTCGGGACAGAAATTAGCAATCAGCCCCAGCATTTT
many TRBJ2-3 TRBV20-1 TRBD1 CSAIKQGTTDTQYF TGCAGTGCTATAAAACAGGGGACCACAGATACGCAGTATTTT
few TRBJ2-7 TRBV7-9 TRBD1 CASSTTGKEPYEQYF TGTGCCAGCAGCACGACAGGGAAAGAGCCCTACGAGCAGTACTTC
many TRBJ2-2 TRBV5-1 TRBD2 CASSLATSGNTGELFF TGCGCCAGCAGCTTGGCGACTAGCGGGAACACCGGGGAGCTGTTTTTT
few TRBJ2-7 TRBV5-6 TRBD2 CASSSTSGSIYEQYF TGTGCCAGCAGCTCCACTAGCGGGAGTATCTACGAGCAGTACTTC
many TRBJ2-1 TRBV2 NA CASSLRDNEQFF TGTGCCAGCAGCCTCCGAGACAATGAGCAGTTCTTC
NA TRBJ1-6 TRBV20-1 NA CSARDLRGRGIGSYNSPLHF TGCAGTGCTAGAGATTTACGAGGCAGGGGTATTGGCTCCTATAATTCACCCCTCCACTTT
many TRBJ2-7 TRBV29-1 TRBD1 CSVLPGQGTYEQYF TGCAGCGTCCTCCCGGGACAGGGGACCTACGAGCAGTACTTC
many TRBJ2-3 TRBV7-6 NA CASDWGTSSADTQYF TGTGCCAGCGATTGGGGGACATCCAGTGCAGATACGCAGTATTTT
NA TRBJ2-1 TRBV3-1 TRBD2 CASSQDGTSGVWFF TGTGCCAGCAGCCAAGATGGGACTAGCGGTGTGTGGTTCTTC
many TRBJ2-1 TRBV5-1 NA CASSSGDTVNEQFF TGCGCCAGCAGCTCGGGGGACACCGTCAATGAGCAGTTCTTC
many TRBJ2-7 TRBV15 NA CATSREPLGGTYEQYF TGTGCCACCAGCAGAGAACCCTTGGGGGGTACCTACGAGCAGTACTTC
many TRBJ2-5 TRBV9 NA CASSVGGEETQYF TGTGCCAGCAGCGTAGGTGGAGAAGAGACCCAGTACTTC
once TRBJ2-2 TRBV29-1 NA CSVEGEGVSRTGALFF TGCAGCGTTGAAGGCGAGGGGGTGAGTCGCACCGGGGCGCTGTTTTTT
many TRBJ2-5 TRBV2 NA CASTEVFSGETQYF TGTGCCAGCACTGAGGTGTTCTCCGGGGAGACCCAGTACTTC
many TRBJ2-5 TRBV5-6 NA CASTDGGAFWSQYF TGTGCCAGCACCGACGGGGGCGCATTTTGGAGCCAGTACTTC
many TRBJ2-6 TRBV15 TRBD1 CATSKRPRTGLDSGANVLTF TGTGCCACCAGCAAAAGGCCCCGGACAGGGTTGGACTCTGGGGCCAACGTCCTGACTTTC
NA TRBJ1-6 TRBV15 NA CATSIGVVGPRNSPLHF TGTGCCACCAGCATAGGGGTTGTAGGACCTCGGAATTCACCCCTCCACTTT
many TRBJ1-1 TRBV5-1 NA CASTPTGVAEAFF TGCGCCAGCACCCCGACGGGGGTGGCTGAAGCTTTCTTT
many TRBJ2-3 TRBV24-1 NA CATSDKGSTDTQYF TGTGCCACCAGTGATAAGGGATCCACAGATACGCAGTATTTT
many TRBJ1-5 TRBV20-1 NA CSARGAVRSTGVQPQHF TGCAGTGCTAGGGGGGCCGTGCGATCGACCGGGGTACAGCCCCAGCATTTT
NA TRBJ2-3 TRBV4-1 NA CASSQDMWQSSTDTQYF TGCGCCAGCAGCCAAGATATGTGGCAGTCTAGCACAGATACGCAGTATTTT
many TRBJ2-1 TRBV10-3 NA CAISESTGAGGAYNEQFF TGTGCCATCAGTGAGTCGACAGGGGCGGGGGGGGCCTACAATGAGCAGTTCTTC
many TRBJ2-3 TRBV20-1 NA CSAEEGGDTQYF TGCAGTGCAGAAGAAGGAGGAGATACGCAGTATTTT
many TRBJ2-2 TRBV7-2 NA CASSRDSNTGELFF TGTGCCAGCAGCCGGGACTCGAACACCGGGGAGCTGTTTTTT